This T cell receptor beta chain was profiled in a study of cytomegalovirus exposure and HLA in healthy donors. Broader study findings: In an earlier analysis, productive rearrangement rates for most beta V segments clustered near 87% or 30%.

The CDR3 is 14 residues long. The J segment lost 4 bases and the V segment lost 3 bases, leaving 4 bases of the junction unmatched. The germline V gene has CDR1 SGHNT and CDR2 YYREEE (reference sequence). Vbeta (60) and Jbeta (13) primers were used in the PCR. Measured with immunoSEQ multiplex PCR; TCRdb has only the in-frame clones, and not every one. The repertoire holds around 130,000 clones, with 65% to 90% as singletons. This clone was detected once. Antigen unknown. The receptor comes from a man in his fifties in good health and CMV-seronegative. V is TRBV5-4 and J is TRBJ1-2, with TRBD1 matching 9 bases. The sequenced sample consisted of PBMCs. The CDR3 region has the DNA TGTGCCAGCAGCTGGGGACAGGGAGCCTATGGCTACACCTTC. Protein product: CASSWGQGAYGYTF.